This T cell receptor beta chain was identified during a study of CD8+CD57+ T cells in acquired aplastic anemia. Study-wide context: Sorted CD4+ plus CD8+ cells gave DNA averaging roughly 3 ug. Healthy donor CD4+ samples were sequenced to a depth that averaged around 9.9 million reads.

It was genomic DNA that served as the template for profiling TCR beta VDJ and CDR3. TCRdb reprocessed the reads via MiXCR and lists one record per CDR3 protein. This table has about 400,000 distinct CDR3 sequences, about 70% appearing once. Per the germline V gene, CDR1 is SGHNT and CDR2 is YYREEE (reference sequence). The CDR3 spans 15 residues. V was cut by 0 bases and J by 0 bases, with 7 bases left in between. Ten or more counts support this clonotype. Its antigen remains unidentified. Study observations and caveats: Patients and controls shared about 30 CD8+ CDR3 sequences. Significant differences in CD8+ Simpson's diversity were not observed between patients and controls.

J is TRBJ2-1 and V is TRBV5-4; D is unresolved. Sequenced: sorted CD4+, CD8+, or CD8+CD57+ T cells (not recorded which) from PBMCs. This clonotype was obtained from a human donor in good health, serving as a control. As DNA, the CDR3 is TGTGCCAGCAGCTTGGCACAGTTCTCCTACAATGAGCAGTTCTTC. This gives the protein CASSLAQFSYNEQFF.